These 26 T cell receptor beta chains came from one sample sequenced in a study of blood T cell repertoires in COVID-19. TCRdb's copy holds only in-frame clones and misses some; the assay was immunoSEQ multiplex PCR. The table records around 310,000 clones, 90% of them present only once. Sequenced sample: peripheral blood. All receptors derive from a woman aged 40 to 55 with COVID-19, enrolled during active disease.

CDR3 sequence reads: CASSIGGGGGLYGYTF. The DNA for the CDR3 is TGTGCCAGTAGTATAGGAGGAGGGGGCGGACTCTATGGCTACACCTTC. V is TRBV19 and J is TRBJ1-2; TRBD1 agrees at 7 bases. J gave up 4 bases and V 1 base, and 9 bases lay outside the gene matches. Germline-derived CDR1 and CDR2 are LNHDA and SQIVND (reference sequence). CDR3 length equals 16 residues. Supplemented by reference TRBV19 and TRBJ1-2, the full variable domain reads DGGITQSPKYLFRKEGQNVTLSCEQNLNHDAMYWYRQDPGQGLRLIYYSQIVNDFQKGDIAEGYSVSREKKESFPLTVTSAQKNPTAFYLCASSIGGGGGLYGYTFGSGTRLTVV.

The chain uses TRBV25-1 and TRBJ1-1; D is possibly TRBD1 (5 bases). This CDR3 has 14 residues. V shed 5 bases and J shed 4 bases, with 14 bases lying between them. Germline V lookup: CDR1 MGHDK, CDR2 SYGVNS. The CDR3 DNA reads TGTGCCAGCAGTTACGACGGGGGGATCACTGAAGCTTTCTTT. This encodes CASSYDGGITEAFF.

The CDR3 region has the DNA TGTGCCAGCAGCGTAGTAGACGGGACAGGGGGCCTACCCCTCCACTTT. Translating it yields CASSVVDGTGGLPLHF. The chain couples TRBV5-6 to TRBJ1-6, with TRBD1 matching over 12 bases. The germline CDR1 and CDR2 sequences are SGHDT and YYEEEE. CDR3 length equals 16 residues. V gave up 4 bases and J gave up 12 bases; unmatched junction bases: 11.

The chain links TRBV27 to TRBJ2-7; 7 bases are a match to TRBD1. Germline V gene lookup returns CDR1 MNHEY and CDR2 SMNVEV (reference sequence). V lost 1 base, J lost 6 bases, and 6 bases stayed unmatched. This CDR3 is 14 amino acids long. CDR3 region: CASSLWPGTAEQYF. The CDR3 region has the DNA TGTGCCAGCAGTTTATGGCCCGGGACAGCCGAGCAGTACTTC.

The V call is TRBV5-1, the J call TRBJ2-5, with no clear D. CDR1 SGHRS and CDR2 YFSETQ come from the germline V gene. The V end was cut by 5 bases, the J end by 2 bases, with 7 bases between. The CDR3 covers 12 residues. CDR3 DNA: TGCGCCAGCAGACTCCTTCAAGAGACCCAGTACTTC. Translating gives CASRLLQETQYF.

The J gene is TRBJ2-3, the V gene TRBV19, with 10 bases identical to TRBD1. The germline CDR1 and CDR2 sequences are LNHDA and SQIVND (reference sequence). This CDR3 is 14 amino acids long. CDR3 region: CGTKRDRGTDTQYF. CDR3 sequence (DNA): TGTGGTACGAAGCGGGACAGGGGAACCGATACGCAGTATTTT.

This chain links TRBV24-1 with TRBJ1-1; no clear D gene. Germline values: CDR1 KGHDR, CDR2 SFDVKD. CDR3 length: 11 residues. V lost 5 bases to trimming and J lost 7 bases, with 7 bases between them. For the CDR3, the DNA is TGTGCCACCAGTGGCCCAGGTGAAGCTTTCTTT. This encodes CATSGPGEAFF.

The J gene is TRBJ2-7, the V gene TRBV5-1; D possibly corresponds to TRBD1 (5 bases). With 4 bases removed from V and 3 bases from J, the gap between germline ends came to 14 bases. CDR1 is SGHRS and CDR2 is YFSETQ in the germline V gene. The CDR3 spans 14 residues. The CDR3 nucleotides are TGCGCCAGCAGCCTACAATCAGGGCGCTACGAGCAGTACTTC. This sequence encodes CASSLQSGRYEQYF. The variable domain in full, completed from reference TRBV5-1 and TRBJ2-7, reads KAGVTQTPRYLIKTRGQQVTLSCSPISGHRSVSWYQQTPGQGLQFLFEYFSETQRNKGNFPGRFSGRQFSNSRSEMNVSTLELGDSALYLCASSLQSGRYEQYFGPGTRLTVT.

V usage is TRBV5-8 and J usage is TRBJ1-1, with 7 positions matching TRBD1. Germline V gene lookup returns CDR1 SGHTS and CDR2 YDEGEE. The junction had 6 bases not matched to a gene; V was cut back by 2 bases and J by 2 bases. This CDR3 has 15 residues. CDR3 region: CASSFTGTANTEAFF. The CDR3 bases are TGTGCCAGCAGCTTCACCGGGACAGCCAACACTGAAGCTTTCTTT.

For this clone: Other nucleotide sequences from this sample produce the same CDR3. This CDR3 is CASSFIYGYTF. The CDR3 DNA reads as TGTGCCAGCAGTTTCATCTATGGCTACACCTTC. The chain carries TRBV28 and TRBJ1-2; unclear D gene. Trimming left V 3 bases short and J 4 bases short, with 3 bases between. The V gene's germline CDR1 is MDHEN and CDR2 SYDVKM. The CDR3 spans 11 residues.

The V call is TRBV7-2, the J call TRBJ1-3; TRBD1 matches at 9 bases. V lost 4 bases, J lost 1 base, and 5 bases stayed unmatched. The CDR3 has 16 residues. Germline CDR1 and CDR2: SGHTA and FQGNSA. CDR3: CASSSGTGISGNTIYF. CDR3 DNA: TGTGCCAGCAGCTCGGGGACAGGGATTTCTGGAAACACCATATATTTT.

The V and J genes are TRBV5-5 and TRBJ2-3, with no clear D. The CDR3 runs 16 residues. Trimming removed 4 bases from V and 0 bases from J, with 15 bases in between. Germline V gives CDR1 SGHKS, CDR2 YYEKEE (reference sequence). The CDR3, as DNA: TGTGCCAGCAGCGGATCTAGAAGTTCTAGCACAGATACGCAGTATTTT. The encoded protein is CASSGSRSSSTDTQYF.

The gene calls are TRBV6-5 and TRBJ2-7; a possible D gene is TRBD1 (5 bases). Looked up from germline, CDR1 is MNHEY and CDR2 is SVGAGI. Trimming removed 6 bases at V and 1 base at J, with 13 bases between. CDR3 length: 14 amino acids. CDR3 coding DNA: TGTGCCAGCAGCGCCGACAGATCATCCTACGAGCAGTACTTC. It codes for CASSADRSSYEQYF.

The rearrangement uses TRBV7-9 and TRBJ2-7, with D hard to call. The CDR3 has 11 residues. Germline V lookup: CDR1 SEHNR, CDR2 FQNEAQ (reference sequence). The V and J ends lost 3 bases and 5 bases respectively, with 5 bases between them. CDR3 amino acids: CASSFSDEQYF. The CDR3 bases are TGTGCCAGCAGCTTTTCGGACGAGCAGTACTTC.

The chain employs TRBV7-3 and TRBJ1-1, with D unclear. Germline V lookup: CDR1 SGHTA, CDR2 FQGTGA. Trimming left V 4 bases short and J 2 bases short, with 11 bases between. CDR3 size: 14 residues. For the CDR3, the DNA is TGTGCCAGCAGCTCTGGACGGGGAAACACTGAAGCTTTCTTT. Its translation: CASSSGRGNTEAFF.

The rearrangement uses TRBV7-2 and TRBJ2-5; 7 bases are a match to TRBD1. CDR1 is SGHTA, CDR2 FQGNSA, per germline. V trimming: 5 bases; J trimming: 1 base; junction bases outside the gene matches: 4. The CDR3 has 14 residues. The CDR3 here is CASSPGTAQETQYF. CDR3 bases: TGTGCCAGCAGCCCTGGGACAGCCCAAGAGACCCAGTACTTC.

The J gene is TRBJ1-1, the V gene TRBV27, with 8 positions matching TRBD1. With 5 bases clipped from V and 1 base from J, the junction kept 3 bases outside the gene matches. This CDR3 region has 14 residues. Germline CDR1 is MNHEY and CDR2 is SMNVEV (reference sequence). CDR3 in amino acids: CASSPTGANTEAFF. The CDR3 DNA follows: TGTGCCAGCAGTCCGACAGGGGCGAACACTGAAGCTTTCTTT.

This clone appeared a single time. This sequence joins TRBV30 and TRBJ2-1; 8 nucleotides line up with TRBD1. CDR1 is GTSNPN, CDR2 SVGIG, per germline (reference sequence). The CDR3 length is 14 residues. The V segment lost 0 bases and the J segment 6 bases; nucleotides outside the gene matches: 4. The CDR3 DNA reads TGTGCCTGGAGTGTAACAGGGGGACGCAATGAGCAGTTCTTC. Translation gives CAWSVTGGRNEQFF.

The chain has TRBV28 and TRBJ1-1; 8 bases are shared with TRBD1. The trim removed 7 bases at V and 10 bases at J, leaving 14 bases unmatched. The CDR3 contains 14 residues. Germline values: CDR1 MDHEN, CDR2 SYDVKM. The CDR3 loop reads CASTEDRVGFGAFF. Written as DNA, the CDR3 is TGTGCCAGCACCGAGGACAGGGTGGGGTTCGGAGCTTTCTTT.

This chain joins TRBV6-5 and TRBJ1-2; maybe TRBD1 (5 bases). The germline gives CDR1 MNHEY, CDR2 SVGAGI. The CDR3 loop spans 13 amino acids. Deletions cut 7 bases from V and 8 bases from J, with 17 bases between. CDR3 region: CASTQLSRGGYTF. The CDR3 DNA sequence: TGTGCCAGCACCCAGCTGTCAAGGGGAGGCTACACCTTC.

Notes on this clone: Mismatch with germline at one junction end may stem from a read error. The gene calls are TRBV7-7 and TRBJ2-2, with TRBD2 matching 7 bases. CDR3 length: 14 amino acids. The V gene's germline CDR1 is SSHAT and CDR2 FNYEAQ (reference sequence). The CDR3 loop reads CASSLGEGVGELFF. DNA of the CDR3: TGTGCTAGCAGCTTAGGGGAGGGTGTCGGGGAGCTGTTTTTT.

The gene calls are TRBV27 and TRBJ2-3; D unclear. The CDR3 is made up of 12 amino acids. The V end was cut by 6 bases, the J end by 0 bases, with 4 bases between. Per the germline V gene, CDR1 is MNHEY and CDR2 is SMNVEV (reference sequence). The chain's CDR3 is CASSRSTDTQYF. CDR3 nucleotides: TGTGCCAGCAGCCGTAGCACAGATACGCAGTATTTT.

The CDR3 is CASSSGQGSNYGYTF. The CDR3 DNA sequence: TGTGCCAGCAGCTCCGGCCAGGGATCTAACTATGGCTACACCTTC. J is TRBJ1-2 and V is TRBV5-6; a possible D gene is TRBD1 (5 bases). The CDR3 sequence is 15 residues long. The germline gives CDR1 SGHDT, CDR2 YYEEEE. V was cut by 3 bases and J by 0 bases, with 12 bases left in between. Drawing the rest from reference TRBV5-6 and TRBJ1-2, the complete variable domain is DAGVTQSPTHLIKTRGQQVTLRCSPKSGHDTVSWYQQALGQGPQFIFQYYEEEERQRGNFPDRFSGHQFPNYSSELNVNALLLGDSALYLCASSSGQGSNYGYTFGSGTRLTVV.

This clone was detected only a few times. This chain uses TRBV9 with TRBJ2-3; D uncertain. Germline V gene sequence: CDR1 SGDLS, CDR2 YYNGEE. With 0 bases removed from V and 0 bases from J, the gap between germline ends came to 5 bases. The length of the CDR3 is 14 residues. This CDR3 is CASSVGHSTDTQYF. CDR3 DNA sequence: TGTGCCAGCAGCGTAGGACACAGCACAGATACGCAGTATTTT.

This clone was found a few times. The chain couples TRBV6-5 to TRBJ1-5, with TRBD1 matching over 9 bases. CDR1 and CDR2 (germline): MNHEY, SVGAGI. J gave up 7 bases and V 8 bases, and 9 bases lay outside the gene matches. The CDR3 loop spans 14 amino acids. CDR3 residues: CASGGTGRDQPQHF. For the CDR3, the DNA is TGTGCCAGCGGGGGGACAGGGCGTGACCAGCCCCAGCATTTT.

This chain joins TRBV30 and TRBJ1-4; D unclear. The germline V gene encodes CDR1 GTSNPN and CDR2 SVGIG (reference sequence). This CDR3 region has 15 residues. V lost 4 bases and J lost 0, with 12 bases in between. The CDR3 region is CAWMPGGATNEKLFF. For the CDR3, the DNA is TGTGCCTGGATGCCCGGTGGTGCAACTAATGAAAAACTGTTTTTT. The full variable domain, its missing parts supplied by reference TRBV30 and TRBJ1-4, is SQTIHQWPATLVQPVGSPLSLECTVEGTSNPNLYWYRQAAGRGLQLLFYSVGIGQISSEVPQNLSASRPQDRQFILSSKKLLLSDSGFYLCAWMPGGATNEKLFFGSGTQLSVL.